Listed here are 12 T cell receptor beta chains from one sample, sequenced in a study of CD8 T cells in Susac syndrome. Reverse transcription used about 0.5 to 1 ug RNA and random hexamers. Via MiXCR, TCRdb re-called the immunoSEQ multiplex PCR reads, giving one row per CDR3 protein. The repertoire holds 200,000 to 250,000 distinct CDR3 sequences, with about 93% as singletons. Source material: CD8+ T cells from PBMCs. Source of these receptors: a human donor with multiple sclerosis.

The rearrangement uses TRBV9 and TRBJ1-5; D ambiguous. Trimming pared 3 bases from V and 4 bases from J, leaving 8 bases between. The length of the CDR3 is 13 residues. Germline CDR1 reads SGDLS; CDR2 reads YYNGEE. The CDR3 DNA is TGTGCCAGCAGCGAATGGGGTAATCAGCCCCAGCATTTT. Its translation is CASSEWGNQPQHF.

This chain joins TRBV7-6 and TRBJ2-1, with a weak D call TRBD2 (6 bases). There are 15 residues in the CDR3. Per the germline V gene, CDR1 is SGHVS and CDR2 is FNYEAQ. Between the trimmed V and J ends, which lost 3 bases and 1 base, there was a span of 10 bases. CDR3 amino acids: CASSLGRESYNEQFF. In DNA form, the CDR3 reads TGTGCCAGCAGCTTGGGGCGGGAATCCTACAATGAGCAGTTCTTC.

The chain employs TRBV29-1 and TRBJ1-2; D gene unclear. Germline loops: CDR1 SQVTM, CDR2 ANQGSEA. This CDR3 is 13 amino acids long. Trimming stripped 0 bases from V and 4 bases from J, with 9 bases between. The CDR3: CSVEDWTGYGYTF. The CDR3 DNA follows: TGCAGCGTTGAAGATTGGACCGGCTATGGCTACACCTTC.

This chain links TRBV20-1 with TRBJ2-5, with D perhaps TRBD2 (5 bases). V was clipped by 8 bases and J by 5 bases, with 21 bases between them. The CDR3 has 14 amino acids. In germline, CDR1 is DFQATT, CDR2 SNEGSKA (reference sequence). The CDR3 DNA sequence: TGCAGTTTTACGGGGTTACATTTGGAGGAGACCCAGTACTTC. Its translation: CSFTGLHLEETQYF.

The J gene is TRBJ2-7, the V gene TRBV30, with D possibly TRBD2 on 6 matching bases. V was clipped by 5 bases and J by 6 bases, with 23 bases between them. Germline assignment: CDR1 GTSNPN and CDR2 SVGIG (reference sequence). This CDR3 has 15 amino acids. Here the CDR3 reads CAWVPPPGEAGEQYF. The CDR3 DNA is TGTGCCTGGGTTCCACCTCCCGGGGAGGCGGGCGAGCAGTACTTC.

The chain links TRBV3-1 to TRBJ2-7; 7 positions match TRBD1. Germline CDR1 is LGHDT and CDR2 is YNNKEL (reference sequence). V gave up 3 bases and J gave up 7 bases; unmatched junction bases: 9. The CDR3 runs to 14 residues. CDR3: CASSHPRNRGEQYF. CDR3 sequence (DNA): TGTGCCAGCAGCCACCCTAGAAACAGGGGAGAGCAGTACTTC.

The rearrangement uses TRBV5-1 and TRBJ2-1; TRBD2 matches at 9 bases. Germline V gives CDR1 SGHRS, CDR2 YFSETQ. The CDR3 covers 15 residues. J lost 10 bases, V lost 0 bases, and 8 bases had no gene match. CDR3 bases: TGCGCCAGCAGCTTGGCCCCCTATAGCGGGGGAGAGCAGTTCTTC. It encodes CASSLAPYSGGEQFF.

This chain joins TRBV30 and TRBJ2-1; TRBD2 aligns across 8 bases. This CDR3 spans 16 amino acids. The V gene's germline CDR1 is GTSNPN and CDR2 SVGIG (reference sequence). The ends lost 0 bases at V and 5 bases at J; junction bases unmatched: 9. CDR3 coding DNA: TGTGCCTGGAGTGTATTCGCGGGGGGATTGGACAATGAGCAGTTCTTC. It is translated as CAWSVFAGGLDNEQFF. The full variable domain, rest sourced from reference TRBV30 and TRBJ2-1, is SQTIHQWPATLVQPVGSPLSLECTVEGTSNPNLYWYRQAAGRGLQLLFYSVGIGQISSEVPQNLSASRPQDRQFILSSKKLLLSDSGFYLCAWSVFAGGLDNEQFFGPGTRLTVL.

The V gene is TRBV29-1, the J gene TRBJ1-2, with D possibly being TRBD1 (6 bases). The germline CDR1 and CDR2 sequences are SQVTM and ANQGSEA. V lost 3 bases and J 2 bases, leaving 10 bases between the germline ends. The CDR3 sequence is 13 residues long. CDR3 in DNA: TGCAGCGTTGATTCAGGGACAAACTATGGCTACACCTTC. This codes for CSVDSGTNYGYTF.

The sample holds one count of this clonotype. This chain joins TRBV27 and TRBJ2-7, with D maybe TRBD2 (6 bases). Germline CDR1 is MNHEY and CDR2 is SMNVEV (reference sequence). V lost 5 bases to trimming and J lost 2 bases, with 13 bases between them. The CDR3 consists of 14 residues. Here the CDR3 DNA reads TGTGCCAGCAGTCCGCAAGCGGGTCCCTACGAGCAGTACTTC. It is translated as CASSPQAGPYEQYF.

This rearrangement joins TRBV19 to TRBJ1-5; TRBD1 is a possible D gene (5 bases). The germline gives CDR1 LNHDA, CDR2 SQIVND (reference sequence). Trimming cost V 7 bases and J 1 base, with 11 bases left between them. CDR3 length: 14 amino acids. CDR3 coding DNA: TGTGCCAGTAAGGTCTGGGACAGCAATCAGCCCCAGCATTTT. This gives the protein CASKVWDSNQPQHF.

The chain recombines TRBV5-6 with TRBJ2-6, with 7 bases that match TRBD1. The V gene's germline CDR1 is SGHDT and CDR2 YYEEEE. After removal of 1 base from V and 13 bases from J, the junction contained 8 bases not matched to a gene. CDR3 length equals 14 residues. CDR3 amino acids: CASSLMRGQQVLTF. Written as DNA, the CDR3 is TGTGCCAGCAGCTTGATGAGGGGGCAACAGGTCCTGACTTTC.